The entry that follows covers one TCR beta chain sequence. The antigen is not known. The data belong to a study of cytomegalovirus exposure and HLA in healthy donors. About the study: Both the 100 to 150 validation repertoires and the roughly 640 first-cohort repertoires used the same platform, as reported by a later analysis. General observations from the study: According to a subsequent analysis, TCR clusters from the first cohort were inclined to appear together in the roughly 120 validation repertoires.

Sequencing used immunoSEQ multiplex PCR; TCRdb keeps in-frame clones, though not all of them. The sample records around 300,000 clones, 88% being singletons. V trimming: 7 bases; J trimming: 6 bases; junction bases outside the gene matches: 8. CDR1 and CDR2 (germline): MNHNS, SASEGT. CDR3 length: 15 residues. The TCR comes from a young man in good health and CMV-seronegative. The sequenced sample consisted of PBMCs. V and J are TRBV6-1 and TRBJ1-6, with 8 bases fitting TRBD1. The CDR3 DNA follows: TGTGCCAGCATCTCTGACAGGGGCCCTAATTCACCCCTCCACTTT. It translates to CASISDRGPNSPLHF.